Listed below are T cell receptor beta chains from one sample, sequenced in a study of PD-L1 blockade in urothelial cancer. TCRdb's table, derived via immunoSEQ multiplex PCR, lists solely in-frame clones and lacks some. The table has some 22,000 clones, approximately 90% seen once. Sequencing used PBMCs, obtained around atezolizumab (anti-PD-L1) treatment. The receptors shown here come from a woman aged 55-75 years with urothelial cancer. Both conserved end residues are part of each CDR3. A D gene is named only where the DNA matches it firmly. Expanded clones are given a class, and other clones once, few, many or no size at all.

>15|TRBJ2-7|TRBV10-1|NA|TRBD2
TGCGCCAGCAGTGAAAATAGCGGGAGTGGCGACGAGCAGTACTTC
CASSENSGSGDEQYF
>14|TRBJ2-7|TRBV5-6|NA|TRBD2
TGTGCCAGCAGCCCCGGACTAGCGGGGTACGAGCAGTACTTC
CASSPGLAGYEQYF
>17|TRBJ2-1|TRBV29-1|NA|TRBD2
TGCAGCGTTGGGGTGACTAGCGGGGCGTACTCCTACAATGAGCAGTTCTTC
CSVGVTSGAYSYNEQFF
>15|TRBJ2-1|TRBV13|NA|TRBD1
TGTGCCAGCAGCCTCGAGGGACAGGGGGTGAATGAGCAGTTCTTC
CASSLEGQGVNEQFF
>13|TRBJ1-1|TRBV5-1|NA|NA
TGCGCCAGCAGAGAAGGGTCGGGGACTGAAGCTTTCTTT
CASREGSGTEAFF
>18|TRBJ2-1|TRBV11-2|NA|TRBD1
TGTGCCAGCAGCTTAGATGTCCTCAGGGGGAGCACATACAATGAGCAGTTCTTC
CASSLDVLRGSTYNEQFF
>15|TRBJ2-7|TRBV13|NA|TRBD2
TGTGCCAGCAGCTCCCGGACTAGCGGGGGTTACGAGCAGTACTTC
CASSSRTSGGYEQYF
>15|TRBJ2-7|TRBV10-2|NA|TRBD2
TGCGCCAGCAGTGAAGGGCTAGCGGGGGGGATAGAGCAGTACTTC
CASSEGLAGGIEQYF
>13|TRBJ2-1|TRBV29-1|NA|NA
TGCAGCACAAAGCCAGGTTCCTACAATGAGCAGTTCTTC
CSTKPGSYNEQFF
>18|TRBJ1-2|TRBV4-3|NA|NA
TGCGCCAGCAGCCAAGACGGATGGAAGGGGGGGATGATCTCTGGCTACACCTTC
CASSQDGWKGGMISGYTF
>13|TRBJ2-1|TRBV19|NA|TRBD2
TGTGCCACACAAGCGGGAGTGGGCAATGAGCAGTTCTTC
CATQAGVGNEQFF
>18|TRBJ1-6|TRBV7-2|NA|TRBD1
TGTGCCAGCAGCTCTAGAGGGGGACAGGTTTACTATAATTCACCCCTCCACTTT
CASSSRGGQVYYNSPLHF
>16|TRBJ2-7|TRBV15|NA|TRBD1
TGTGCCACCAGCAGGGGACCGGGACAGGGATCCTACGAGCAGTACTTC
CATSRGPGQGSYEQYF
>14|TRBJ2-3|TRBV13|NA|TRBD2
TGTGCCAGCAGCTCCTCGAGCGGGAGGGATACGCAGTATTTT
CASSSSSGRDTQYF
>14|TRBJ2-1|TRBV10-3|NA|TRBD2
TGTGCCACCAAAAGCGGGAGCCCCAACAATGAGCAGTTCTTC
CATKSGSPNNEQFF
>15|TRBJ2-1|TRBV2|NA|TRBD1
TGTGCCAGCGGTCCAGGGGGACAGATGTGGAATGAGCAGTTCTTC
CASGPGGQMWNEQFF
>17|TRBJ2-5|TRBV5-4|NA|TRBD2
TGTGCCAGCAGCAATTTAATACTAGCGGGTGGACAAGAGACCCAGTACTTC
CASSNLILAGGQETQYF
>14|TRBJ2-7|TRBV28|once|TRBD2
TGTGCCAGCAGTTTAACCGGACTAGCCTACGAGCAGTACTTC
CASSLTGLAYEQYF
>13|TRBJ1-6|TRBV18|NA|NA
TGTGCCAGCTCGCTAGCCCGGGATTCACCCCTCCACTTT
CASSLARDSPLHF
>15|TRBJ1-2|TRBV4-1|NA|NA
TGCGCCAGCAGCCAAGGTCAAGGCAGGGGCAATGGCTACACCTTC
CASSQGQGRGNGYTF
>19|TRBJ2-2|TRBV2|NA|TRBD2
TGTGCCAGCAGTTGGACTAGTCAGGGAGTTGCGGCGGGGACCGGGGAGCTGTTTTTT
CASSWTSQGVAAGTGELFF
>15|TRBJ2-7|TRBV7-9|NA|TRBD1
TGTGCCAGCAGTTACCCGGGACAGGGGTTCTACGAGCAGTACTTC
CASSYPGQGFYEQYF
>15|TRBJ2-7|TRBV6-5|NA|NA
TGTGCCAGCGGCCGGGCGAGGGCAGAGGGTTACGAGCAGTACTTC
CASGRARAEGYEQYF
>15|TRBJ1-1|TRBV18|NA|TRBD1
TGTGCCAGCTCACCGGGACAGATCTACAACACTGAAGCTTTCTTT
CASSPGQIYNTEAFF
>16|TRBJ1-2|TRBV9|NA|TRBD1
TGTGCCAGCAGCGAGGGACAGGGGTTAGTGATGGGGCCCTCTTTCTTC
CASSEGQGLVMGPSFF
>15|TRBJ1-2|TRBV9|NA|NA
TGTGCCAGCAGCCCCCGGGTGGGGGGATTCTATGGCTACACCTTC
CASSPRVGGFYGYTF
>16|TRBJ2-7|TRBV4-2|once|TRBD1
TGTGCCAGCAGCCAAGAGTCGTGGGACAGGTCCTACGAGCAGTACTTC
CASSQESWDRSYEQYF
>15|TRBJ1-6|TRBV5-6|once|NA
TGTGCCAGCAGCTTGGGAGGATGGGGGGGCTCACCCCTCCACTTT
CASSLGGWGGSPLHF
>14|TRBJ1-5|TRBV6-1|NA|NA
TGTGCCAGCAGTGAAGGAGGGAACGATCAGCCCCAGCATTTT
CASSEGGNDQPQHF
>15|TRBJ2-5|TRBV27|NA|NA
TGTGCCAGCAGTTTATCGTGGGGCTTACAAGAGACCCAGTACTTC
CASSLSWGLQETQYF
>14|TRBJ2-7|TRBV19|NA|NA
TGTGCCAGTAGTATGGGGCGGACAGCTTACGAGCAGTACTTC
CASSMGRTAYEQYF
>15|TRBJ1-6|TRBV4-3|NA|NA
TGCGCCAGCAGTTCCGGGGGAGGGGACCATTCACCCCTCCACTTT
CASSSGGGDHSPLHF
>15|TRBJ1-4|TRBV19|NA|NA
TGTGCCAGTAGTGACTCCAGGGGACCTAATGAAAAACTGTTTTTT
CASSDSRGPNEKLFF
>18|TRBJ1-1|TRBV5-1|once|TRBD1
TGCGCCAGCAGCTCCGGTATCTCGGGGACAGGTGTGAACACTGAAGCTTTCTTT
CASSSGISGTGVNTEAFF
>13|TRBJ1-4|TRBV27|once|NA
TGTGCCAGCAGTTTAGTTCAGAATGAAAAACTGTTTTTT
CASSLVQNEKLFF
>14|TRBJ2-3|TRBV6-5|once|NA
TGTGCCAGCAGTTCCCGGGACTTTAGGGATACGCAGTATTTT
CASSSRDFRDTQYF